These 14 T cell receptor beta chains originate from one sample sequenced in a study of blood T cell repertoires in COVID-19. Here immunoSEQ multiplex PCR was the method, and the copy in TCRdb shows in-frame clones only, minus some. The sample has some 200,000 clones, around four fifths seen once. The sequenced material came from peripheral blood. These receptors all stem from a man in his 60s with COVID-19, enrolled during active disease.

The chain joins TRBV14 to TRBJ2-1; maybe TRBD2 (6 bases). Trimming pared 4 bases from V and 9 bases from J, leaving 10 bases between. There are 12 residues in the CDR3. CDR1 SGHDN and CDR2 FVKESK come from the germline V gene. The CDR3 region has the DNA TGTGCCAGCAGCCTCCAGGGAGGTGAGCAGTTCTTC. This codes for CASSLQGGEQFF.

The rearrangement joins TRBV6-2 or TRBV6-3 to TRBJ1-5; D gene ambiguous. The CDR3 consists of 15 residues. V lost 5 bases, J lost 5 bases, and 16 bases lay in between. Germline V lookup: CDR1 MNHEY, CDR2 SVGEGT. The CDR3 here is CASSLTPRRHQPQHF. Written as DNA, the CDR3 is TGTGCCAGCAGTCTGACACCAAGACGGCATCAGCCCCAGCATTTT.

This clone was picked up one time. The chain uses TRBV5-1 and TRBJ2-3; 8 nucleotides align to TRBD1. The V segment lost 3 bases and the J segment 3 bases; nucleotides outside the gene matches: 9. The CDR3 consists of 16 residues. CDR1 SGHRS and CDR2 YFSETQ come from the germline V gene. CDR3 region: CASSSRGQGATDTQYF. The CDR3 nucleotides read TGCGCCAGCAGCTCCCGCGGGCAGGGGGCAACAGATACGCAGTATTTT.

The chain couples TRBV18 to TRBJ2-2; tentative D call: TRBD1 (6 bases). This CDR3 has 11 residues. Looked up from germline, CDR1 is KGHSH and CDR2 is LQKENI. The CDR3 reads CASQGTGELFF. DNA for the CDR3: TGTGCTTCACAGGGAACCGGGGAGCTGTTTTTT.

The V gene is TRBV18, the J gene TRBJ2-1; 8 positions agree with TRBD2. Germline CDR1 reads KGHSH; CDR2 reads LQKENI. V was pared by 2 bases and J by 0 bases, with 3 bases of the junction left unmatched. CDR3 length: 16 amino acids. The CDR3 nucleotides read TGTGCCAGCTCACCAACGGGAGGGAGCTCCTACAATGAGCAGTTCTTC. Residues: CASSPTGGSSYNEQFF.

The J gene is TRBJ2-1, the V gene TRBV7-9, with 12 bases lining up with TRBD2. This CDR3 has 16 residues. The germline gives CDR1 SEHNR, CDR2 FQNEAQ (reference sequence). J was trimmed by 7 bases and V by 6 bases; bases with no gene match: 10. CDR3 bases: TGTGCCAGCAGGCTTGGGACTAGCGGGTTTAGGAATGAGCAGTTCTTC. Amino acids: CASRLGTSGFRNEQFF. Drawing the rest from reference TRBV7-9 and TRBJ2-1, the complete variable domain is DTGVSQNPRHKITKRGQNVTFRCDPISEHNRLYWYRQTLGQGPEFLTYFQNEAQLEKSRLLSDRFSAERPKGSFSTLEIQRTEQGDSAMYLCASRLGTSGFRNEQFFGPGTRLTVL.

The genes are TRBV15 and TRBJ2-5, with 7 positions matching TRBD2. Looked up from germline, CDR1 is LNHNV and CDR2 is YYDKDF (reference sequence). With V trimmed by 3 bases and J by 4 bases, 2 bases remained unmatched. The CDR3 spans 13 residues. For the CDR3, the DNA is TGTGCCACCAGCAGGGGGGGGTTAGAGACCCAGTACTTC. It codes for CATSRGGLETQYF.

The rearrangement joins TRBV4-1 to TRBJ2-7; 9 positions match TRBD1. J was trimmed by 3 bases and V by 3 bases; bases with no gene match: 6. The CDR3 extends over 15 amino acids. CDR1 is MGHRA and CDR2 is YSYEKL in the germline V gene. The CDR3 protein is CASSQPGTGLYEQYF. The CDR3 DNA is TGCGCCAGCAGCCAGCCGGGGACAGGGCTCTACGAGCAGTACTTC.

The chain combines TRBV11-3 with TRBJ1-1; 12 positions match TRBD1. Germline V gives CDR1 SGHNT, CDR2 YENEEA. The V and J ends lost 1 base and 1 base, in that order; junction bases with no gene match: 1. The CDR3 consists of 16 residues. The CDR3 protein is CASSLGGQGANTEAFF. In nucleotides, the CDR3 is TGTGCCAGCAGCTTAGGGGGACAGGGGGCGAACACTGAAGCTTTCTTT.

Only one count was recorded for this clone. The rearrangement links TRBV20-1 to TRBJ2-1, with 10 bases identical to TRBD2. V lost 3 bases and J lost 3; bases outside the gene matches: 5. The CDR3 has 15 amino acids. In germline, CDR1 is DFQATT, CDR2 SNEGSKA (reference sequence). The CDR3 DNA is TGCAGTGCTAGTCCCGGACTAGCGGACTACAATGAGCAGTTCTTC. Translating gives CSASPGLADYNEQFF.

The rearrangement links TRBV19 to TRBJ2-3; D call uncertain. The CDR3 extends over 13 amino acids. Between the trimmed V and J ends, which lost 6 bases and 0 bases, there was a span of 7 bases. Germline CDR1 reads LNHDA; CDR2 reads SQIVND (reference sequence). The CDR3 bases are TGTGCCAGTAGGATACCTAGCACAGATACGCAGTATTTT. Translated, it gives CASRIPSTDTQYF.

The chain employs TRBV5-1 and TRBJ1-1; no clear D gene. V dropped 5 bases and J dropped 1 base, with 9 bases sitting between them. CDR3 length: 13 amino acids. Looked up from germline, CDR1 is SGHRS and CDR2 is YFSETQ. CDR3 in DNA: TGCGCCAGCAGGCAACAGACGAACACTGAAGCTTTCTTT. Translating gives CASRQQTNTEAFF.

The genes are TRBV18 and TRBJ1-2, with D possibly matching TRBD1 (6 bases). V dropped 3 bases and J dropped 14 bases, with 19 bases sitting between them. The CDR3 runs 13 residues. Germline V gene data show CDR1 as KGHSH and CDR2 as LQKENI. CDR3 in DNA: TGTGCCAGCTCACCCGACAGGTCGGCTTTGGAAACCTTC. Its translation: CASSPDRSALETF.

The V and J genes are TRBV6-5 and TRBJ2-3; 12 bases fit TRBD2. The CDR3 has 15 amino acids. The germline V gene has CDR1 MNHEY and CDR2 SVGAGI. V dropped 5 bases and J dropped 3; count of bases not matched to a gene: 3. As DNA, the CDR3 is TGTGCCAGCAGTACCGGGACTAGCGGGACAGATACGCAGTATTTT. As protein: CASSTGTSGTDTQYF.